The 14 T cell receptor beta chains below come from one sample, sequenced in a study of neurological immune-mediated disorders. One entry per CDR3 protein results from TCRdb running MiXCR on the 5' RACE reads. The table lists about 50,000 distinct CDR3 sequences, 10% of them singletons, with approximately 5.3% in the top ten. Sequencing was performed on PBMCs. Source of these receptors: a man aged 65 to 85 with HTLV-1-associated myelopathy (HAM/TSP).

This clonotype was observed at least ten times. In nucleotides, the CDR3 is TGTGCCAGCAACGGCTACAATGAGCAGTTCTTC. Translated, it gives CASNGYNEQFF. V is TRBV7-2 and J is TRBJ2-1; no reliable D call. Per the germline V gene, CDR1 is SGHTA and CDR2 is FQGNSA. The CDR3 contains 11 residues. The V end was cut by 7 bases, the J end by 3 bases, with 4 bases between.

This clonotype was found many times. J is TRBJ1-4 and V is TRBV6-6; TRBD1 is a possible D gene (5 bases). The CDR3 consists of 15 residues. CDR1 MNHNY and CDR2 SVGAGI come from the germline V gene (reference sequence). Trimming took 6 bases from V and 0 from J, leaving 11 bases between them. In DNA form, the CDR3 reads TGTGCCAGCAGGACAGACGGTACAACTAATGAAAAACTGTTTTTT. It codes for CASRTDGTTNEKLFF.

This clonotype appeared many times. The CDR3 DNA reads as TGTGCCAGCCCAAAGGCTGCTAGCGGACCCACCGGGGAGCTGTTTTTT. This gives the protein CASPKAASGPTGELFF. The chain couples TRBV18 to TRBJ2-2; TRBD2 matches at 7 bases. V lost 8 bases and J lost 4; bases outside the gene matches: 13. CDR1 is KGHSH, CDR2 LQKENI, per germline. The CDR3 totals 16 residues.

This clonotype was seen repeatedly, ten times or more. The V call is TRBV9, the J call TRBJ2-1; 14 bases are a match to TRBD2. Germline-derived CDR1 and CDR2 are SGDLS and YYNGEE. The V segment lost 3 bases and the J segment 7 bases; nucleotides outside the gene matches: 6. The CDR3 totals 16 residues. The DNA for the CDR3 is TGTGCCAGCAGCGAGGGACTAGCGGGAGTAGGGAATGAGCAGTTCTTC. Protein: CASSEGLAGVGNEQFF.

Many counts were recorded for this clonotype. The chain carries TRBV20-1 and TRBJ1-1; the match to TRBD1 covers 7 bases. The CDR3 is 15 amino acids. CDR1 DFQATT and CDR2 SNEGSKA come from the germline V gene (reference sequence). V trimming: 5 bases; J trimming: 11 bases; junction bases outside the gene matches: 20. The CDR3 here is CSASNTLTGRPEAFF. As DNA, the CDR3 is TGCAGTGCTTCAAACACTCTGACAGGGCGTCCGGAGGCTTTCTTT.

This clonotype was detected ten times or more. The V call is TRBV5-1, the J call TRBJ2-7; D remains ambiguous. Germline V gene lookup returns CDR1 SGHRS and CDR2 YFSETQ. The CDR3 spans 15 residues. V shed 0 bases and J shed 2 bases, with 12 bases lying between them. Here the CDR3 DNA reads TGCGCCAGCAGCTTGGTTGCGAGCGAGACCTACGAGCAGTACTTC. This codes for CASSLVASETYEQYF.

In its sample, this clonotype was seen many times. The V call is TRBV7-9, the J call TRBJ1-1, with D possibly TRBD1 on 5 matching bases. The V and J ends lost 7 bases and 5 bases respectively, with 14 bases between them. Germline loops: CDR1 SEHNR, CDR2 FQNEAQ (reference sequence). The CDR3 contains 13 residues. The CDR3 is CASIHDRGTEAFF. In DNA, the CDR3 is TGTGCCAGCATCCATGATCGGGGGACTGAAGCTTTCTTT.

By sample share, this clonotype is medium-sized. The V gene is TRBV5-1, the J gene TRBJ2-1; no definite D call. CDR3 length: 14 amino acids. V lost 2 bases and J lost 0, with 6 bases in between. Germline V gene data show CDR1 as SGHRS and CDR2 as YFSETQ. CDR3 nucleotide sequence: TGCGCCAGCAGCTTAGCAGGCTCCTACAATGAGCAGTTCTTC. It codes for CASSLAGSYNEQFF.

This clonotype was seen many times. This chain joins TRBV11-2 and TRBJ2-7; perhaps TRBD1 as D (6 bases). Germline V gene sequence: CDR1 SGHAT, CDR2 FQNNGV. With 0 bases removed from V and 1 base from J, the gap between germline ends came to 10 bases. This CDR3 spans 15 amino acids. In nucleotides, the CDR3 is TGTGCCAGCAGCTTAGACGGGACAAGGTCCTACGAGCAGTACTTC. It yields the protein CASSLDGTRSYEQYF.

This clonotype has a handful of counts. It may be a read error: a sequence one base away is much more abundant. The chain has TRBV19 and TRBJ2-3; D remains unclear. There are 14 residues in the CDR3. Between the trimmed V and J ends, which lost 5 bases and 2 bases, there was a span of 11 bases. Germline CDR1 reads LNHDA; CDR2 reads SQIVND (reference sequence). The CDR3 nucleotides read TGTGCCAGTAGTGTTCAGACTGTCACAGATACGCAGTATTTT. It yields the protein CASSVQTVTDTQYF.

This clonotype was seen many times. The chain carries TRBV5-1 and TRBJ1-1; 7 bases align to TRBD1. V was pared by 0 bases and J by 11 bases, with 4 bases of the junction left unmatched. The CDR3 has 12 residues. Germline lookup yields CDR1 SGHRS and CDR2 YFSETQ. CDR3: CASSLGQGLAFF. The CDR3 nucleotides are TGCGCCAGCAGCTTGGGACAGGGCCTGGCTTTCTTT. The full variable domain, its missing parts supplied by reference TRBV5-1 and TRBJ1-1, is KAGVTQTPRYLIKTRGQQVTLSCSPISGHRSVSWYQQTPGQGLQFLFEYFSETQRNKGNFPGRFSGRQFSNSRSEMNVSTLELGDSALYLCASSLGQGLAFFGQGTRLTVV.

This clonotype has ten or more counts. The chain combines TRBV5-1 with TRBJ2-3, with TRBD2 matching 13 bases. Germline loops: CDR1 SGHRS, CDR2 YFSETQ. V gave up 1 base and J gave up 4 bases; unmatched junction bases: 9. The CDR3 totals 18 residues. The CDR3 nucleotides read TGCGCCAGCAGCTTGTCTTCTACTAGCGGGAGGGCCTCAGATACGCAGTATTTT. Encoded protein: CASSLSSTSGRASDTQYF. The full variable domain, with the rest looked up from reference TRBV5-1 and TRBJ2-3, is KAGVTQTPRYLIKTRGQQVTLSCSPISGHRSVSWYQQTPGQGLQFLFEYFSETQRNKGNFPGRFSGRQFSNSRSEMNVSTLELGDSALYLCASSLSSTSGRASDTQYFGPGTRLTVL.

This clonotype has ten or more counts. V is TRBV20-1 and J is TRBJ2-7; D perhaps matches TRBD2 (5 bases). The CDR3 covers 11 residues. V was trimmed by 3 bases and J by 2 bases, leaving 5 bases between them. Germline V gene sequence: CDR1 DFQATT, CDR2 SNEGSKA (reference sequence). The CDR3 DNA sequence: TGCAGTGCTAGCGGGGCCTACGAGCAGTACTTC. Protein sequence: CSASGAYEQYF.

Ten or more counts support this clonotype. The V and J genes are TRBV28 and TRBJ2-3; D is unresolved. CDR1 and CDR2 from the germline V gene are MDHEN and SYDVKM. The germline V and J ends were trimmed by 5 bases and 9 bases, with 24 bases remaining between them. The CDR3 has 16 residues. The DNA of the CDR3 is TGTGCCAGCAGTCAGGTCTCGGCGACCCGCCTCAAGACGCAGTATTTT. Protein sequence: CASSQVSATRLKTQYF.